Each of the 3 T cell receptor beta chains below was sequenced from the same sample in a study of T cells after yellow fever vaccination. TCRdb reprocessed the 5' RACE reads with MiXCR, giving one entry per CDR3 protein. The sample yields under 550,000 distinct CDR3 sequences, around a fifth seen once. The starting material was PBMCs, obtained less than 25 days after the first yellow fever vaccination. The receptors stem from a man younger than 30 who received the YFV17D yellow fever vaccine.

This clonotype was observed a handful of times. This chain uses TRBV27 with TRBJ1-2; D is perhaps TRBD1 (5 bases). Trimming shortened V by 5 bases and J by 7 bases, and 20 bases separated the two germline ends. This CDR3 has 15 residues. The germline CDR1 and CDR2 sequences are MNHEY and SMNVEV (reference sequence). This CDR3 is CASSRPGVGESGYTF. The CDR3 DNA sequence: TGTGCCAGCAGTCGGCCCGGGGTGGGGGAATCTGGCTACACCTTC.

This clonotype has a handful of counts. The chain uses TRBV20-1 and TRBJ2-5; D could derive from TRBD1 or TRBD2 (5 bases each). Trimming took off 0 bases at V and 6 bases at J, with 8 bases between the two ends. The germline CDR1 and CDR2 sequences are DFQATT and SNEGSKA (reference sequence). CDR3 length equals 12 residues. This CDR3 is CSARDEGKTQYF. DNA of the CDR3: TGCAGTGCTAGAGACGAGGGGAAGACCCAGTACTTC.

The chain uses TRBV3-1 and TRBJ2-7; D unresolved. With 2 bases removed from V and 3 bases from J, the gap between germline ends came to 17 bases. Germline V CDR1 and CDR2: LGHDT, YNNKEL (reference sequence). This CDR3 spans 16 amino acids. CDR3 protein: CASSQPHSVVDYEQYF. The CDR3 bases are TGTGCCAGCAGCCAACCCCACTCCGTTGTTGACTACGAGCAGTACTTC.